This is a list of T cell receptor beta chains from one sample in a study of a mutant IDH1 vaccine in newly diagnosed glioma. Which antigens these TCRs recognize remains unknown. Produced via immunoSEQ multiplex PCR; TCRdb's table is partial and in-frame only. The data hold around 54,000 clones, with roughly four fifths observed a single time. The material was PBMCs, obtained from a glioma patient whose treatment included an IDH1 peptide vaccine. The source of these receptors is a woman aged 45-65 years with glioma. Each CDR3 is given with its conserved first and last residue. Fields, in order: clone size, D gene, V gene, J gene, CDR3 DNA, CDR3 protein. D genes are given only for firm matches. Size is omitted from some rows. Given values are once, few, many or a class for expanded clones.

>.|.|TRBV5-5|TRBJ1-6
TGTGCCAGCAGCTTACGCGGGGGGCCCCTCCACTTT
CASSLRGGPLHF
>.|.|TRBV6-5|TRBJ2-3
TGTGCCAGCAGTAACAGGGATCCAGATACGCAGTATTTT
CASSNRDPDTQYF
>.|.|TRBV6-1|TRBJ1-5
TGTGCCAGCAGTGAAGCAAGGGCCCAGCATTTT
CASSEARAQHF
>.|.|TRBV28|TRBJ2-5
TGTGCCAGCAGCCTAAGATCCCCCGCTTACTTC
CASSLRSPAYF
>.|.|TRBV6-1|TRBJ1-6
TGTGCCAGCACTTGGGGGGCAGGAAAATCACCCCTCCACTTT
CASTWGAGKSPLHF
>.|TRBD2|TRBV7-2|TRBJ2-3
TGTGCCAGCAGCTTAAAGCGGGGGGGAGGCACAGATACGCAGTATTTT
CASSLKRGGGTDTQYF
>.|TRBD1|TRBV5-1|TRBJ2-1
TGCGCCAGCAGCCTGGACAGGGGTTCCTACAATGAGCAGTTCTTC
CASSLDRGSYNEQFF
>.|.|TRBV11-2|TRBJ2-5
TGTGCCAGCAGCTTCGGAAGGGAAGAGACCCAGTACTTC
CASSFGREETQYF
>.|.|TRBV9|TRBJ2-1
TGTGCCAGCAGCGTAGATACCGATGAGCAGTTCTTC
CASSVDTDEQFF
>.|.|TRBV21-1|TRBJ2-2
TGTGCCAGCAGCAAAGATCCGGGACTAGCAATCACCGGGGAGCTGTTTTTT
CASSKDPGLAITGELFF
>.|TRBD2|TRBV9|TRBJ2-3
TGTGCCAGCAGCGGGACCCGGAGGACTAGCGGCACAGATACGCAGTATTTT
CASSGTRRTSGTDTQYF
>.|TRBD1|TRBV6-1|TRBJ2-2
TGTGCCAGTGACAGGGGCAACACCGGGGAGCTGTTTTTT
CASDRGNTGELFF
>.|.|TRBV5-1|TRBJ2-1
TGCGCCAGCAGCTTCAGGGGCAATGAGCAGTTCTTC
CASSFRGNEQFF
>.|.|TRBV29-1|TRBJ2-1
TGCAGCGTTTGGACAGAGAATGAGCAGTTCTTC
CSVWTENEQFF
>.|.|TRBV5-1|TRBJ1-2
TGCGCCAGCAGAGGCCTGGCCACAGAAAGCTTC
CASRGLATESF
>.|.|TRBV28|TRBJ1-2
TGTGCCAGCCACAAGGGGTTAGGCTATGGCTACACCTTC
CASHKGLGYGYTF
>few|.|TRBV7-2|TRBJ1-6
TGTGCCAGCAGCCAGTGGGGGGATAATTCACCCCTCCACTTT
CASSQWGDNSPLHF
>.|.|TRBV5-1|TRBJ1-1
TGCGCCAGCAGTCTAGACGGAGGGAACACTGAAGCTTTCTTT
CASSLDGGNTEAFF
>.|.|TRBV7-2|TRBJ2-7
TGTGCCAGCAGCTTAGTTGTGGCAGGGCTTATATCCTACGAGCAGTACTTC
CASSLVVAGLISYEQYF
>.|TRBD1|TRBV10-3|TRBJ1-2
TGTGCCATCAGAGGGACAGGAGATGGCTACACCTTC
CAIRGTGDGYTF
>.|.|TRBV30|TRBJ2-7
TGTGCCTGGAAACAAGCTTACGAGCAGTACTTC
CAWKQAYEQYF
>.|.|TRBV4-2|TRBJ1-6
TGTGCCAGCAGCCCACCGGCAGAGTATAATTCACCCCTCCACTTT
CASSPPAEYNSPLHF
>.|.|TRBV19|TRBJ2-6
TGTGCCAGTAGTGTAGGGGACCCCTCTGGGGCCAACGTCCTGACTTTC
CASSVGDPSGANVLTF
>.|.|TRBV27|TRBJ1-2
TGTGCCAGCAAGCCCGACAGCACTAACTATGGCTACACCTTC
CASKPDSTNYGYTF
>.|.|TRBV4-1|TRBJ2-1
TGCGCCAGCAGTAAAAACGATAACCCCGGGAGTGAGCAGTTCTTC
CASSKNDNPGSEQFF
>few|.|TRBV4-2|TRBJ2-3
TGTGCCAGCAGCCAAGTGCGGTCTCCTGGGGCAGATACGCAGTATTTT
CASSQVRSPGADTQYF
>.|.|TRBV29-1|TRBJ1-1
TGCAGCGTCGATCTCGGACAAGCCTGGACTGAAGCTTTCTTT
CSVDLGQAWTEAFF
>.|.|TRBV21-1|TRBJ1-4
TGTGCCGCCAGAACGGGGGGGAATGAAAAACTGTTTTTT
CAARTGGNEKLFF
>few|.|TRBV18|TRBJ1-5
TGTGCCAGCTCATCGCAGAGCAATCAGCCCCAGCATTTT
CASSSQSNQPQHF
>.|.|TRBV9|TRBJ1-5
TGTGCCAGCAGCGCCCCCGGGCAGCCCCAGCATTTT
CASSAPGQPQHF
>.|.|TRBV29-1|TRBJ2-7
TGCAGCGTTGAAGCCGACGAGGACTGCCGGCGCGAGCAGTACTTC
CSVEADEDCRREQYF
>.|TRBD1|TRBV9|TRBJ2-1
TGTGCCAGCAGCGTAGGGGACAGGGGGCTATACAATGAGCAGTTCTTC
CASSVGDRGLYNEQFF
>.|TRBD1|TRBV4-1|TRBJ1-2
TGCGCCAGCAGCCAAGAACTCGGACAGGAACCTCGCCGCTACACCTTC
CASSQELGQEPRRYTF
>.|.|TRBV9|TRBJ1-1
TGTGCCAGCAGCGCCTCAGGAGCGGCAAACACTGAAGCTTTCTTT
CASSASGAANTEAFF
>.|TRBD1|TRBV19|TRBJ2-7
TGTGCCAGTAGTACGCGACAGGGGTCCTACGAGCAGTACTTC
CASSTRQGSYEQYF
>.|TRBD2|TRBV7-9|TRBJ2-2
TGTGCCAGCAGCATCACTAGCGGGGGGGCCGGGGAGCTGTTTTTT
CASSITSGGAGELFF
>once|TRBD2|TRBV7-3|TRBJ2-1
TGTGCCAGCAGCCTCCGCCCGCGGGAGGCCTACAATGAGCAGTTCTTC
CASSLRPREAYNEQFF
>.|.|TRBV29-1|TRBJ2-2
TGCAGCGTTGACCCGAACACCGGGGAGCTGTTTTTT
CSVDPNTGELFF
>.|TRBD1|TRBV11-2|TRBJ1-2
TGTGCCAGCAGCTCCACAGGGGGCGGAGGCTACACCTTC
CASSSTGGGGYTF
>.|.|TRBV5-1|TRBJ1-2
TGCGCCAGCAGCTTGGGGGACGGGACCCCAATGAGCACCTTC
CASSLGDGTPMSTF
>.|.|TRBV7-8|TRBJ2-3
TGTGCCAGCAGCTCCCCCACGGATACGCAGTATTTT
CASSSPTDTQYF
>.|.|TRBV7-2|TRBJ2-7
TGTGCCAGCAGCTCCAATCAACGTCAAGGGCAGTACTTC
CASSSNQRQGQYF
>.|.|TRBV6-1|TRBJ2-2
TGTGCCAGCAGTGAGGGCCTTCACACCGGGGAGCTGTTTTTT
CASSEGLHTGELFF
>.|.|TRBV19|TRBJ1-2
TGTGCCAGTAGTGGACATGCCTTGGGGTCTAACTATGGCTACACCTTC
CASSGHALGSNYGYTF
>.|.|TRBV5-5|TRBJ2-6
TGTGCCAGCAGCTTGGCGGTTAGCTCTGGGGCCAACGTCCTGACTTTC
CASSLAVSSGANVLTF
>.|.|TRBV9|TRBJ2-1
TGTGCCAGCAGCGTGGACGGCTACAATGAGCAGTTCTTC
CASSVDGYNEQFF